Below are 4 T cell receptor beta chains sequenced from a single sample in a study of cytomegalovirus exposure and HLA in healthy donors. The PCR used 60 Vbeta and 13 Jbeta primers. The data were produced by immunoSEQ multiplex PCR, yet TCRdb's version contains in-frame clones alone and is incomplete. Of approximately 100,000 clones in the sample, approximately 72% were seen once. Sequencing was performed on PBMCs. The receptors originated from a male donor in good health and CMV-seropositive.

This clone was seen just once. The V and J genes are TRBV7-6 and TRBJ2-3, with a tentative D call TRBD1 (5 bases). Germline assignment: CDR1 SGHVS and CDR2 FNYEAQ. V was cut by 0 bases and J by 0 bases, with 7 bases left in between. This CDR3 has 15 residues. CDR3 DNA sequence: TGTGCCAGCAGCTTAGCGACAGCTAGCACAGATACGCAGTATTTT. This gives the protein CASSLATASTDTQYF.

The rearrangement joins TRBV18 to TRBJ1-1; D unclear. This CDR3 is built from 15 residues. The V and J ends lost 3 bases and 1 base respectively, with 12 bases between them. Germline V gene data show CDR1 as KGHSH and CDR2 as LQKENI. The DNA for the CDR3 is TGTGCCAGCTCACCCTTTCGGGAATCGAACACTGAAGCTTTCTTT. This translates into CASSPFRESNTEAFF.

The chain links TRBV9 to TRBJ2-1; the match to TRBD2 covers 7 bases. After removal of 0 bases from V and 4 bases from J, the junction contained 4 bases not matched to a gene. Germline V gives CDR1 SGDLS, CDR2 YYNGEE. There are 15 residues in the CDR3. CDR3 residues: CASSVGAGDYNEQFF. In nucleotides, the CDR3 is TGTGCCAGCAGCGTAGGGGCGGGAGATTACAATGAGCAGTTCTTC.

DNA for the CDR3: TGTGCCAGCAGCCCTGGGACAGGGGCGCGTGGCTACACCTTC. Protein product: CASSPGTGARGYTF. The chain joins TRBV27 to TRBJ1-2; 10 bases are a match to TRBD1. Germline values: CDR1 MNHEY, CDR2 SMNVEV (reference sequence). The junction had 8 bases not matched to a gene; V was cut back by 6 bases and J by 7 bases. The CDR3 contains 14 residues.